This T cell receptor beta chain derives from a study of T cell clonality in common variable immunodeficiency (dated by TCRdb to between 2015 and 2016). The germline ends are 14 bases apart after V is trimmed by 5 bases and J by 0 bases. Based on the germline V gene, the CDR1 and CDR2 sequences are SGHRS and YFSETQ. Spanning cysteine to phenylalanine, the CDR3 consists of 16 amino acids. The CDR3 was read in part: 39 bases, with the frame set at base 1. Predominantly Caucasian heritage was noted among both the CVID patients and the healthy controls. Heparinized peripheral whole blood samples of roughly 5 to 8 ml were obtained from each donor. Genomic DNA from adults with common variable immune deficiency (CVID) and from healthy adult controls was used for sequencing of TCRbeta CDR3 repertoires. A total of 22 healthy adult volunteers (around 12 female and approximately 10 male; age range about 20 to 66 years, mean age approximately 35) were included in the control group. Diluted blood was density-centrifuged over Hypaque 1077 or Ficoll-Paque to isolate peripheral blood mononuclear cells. Genomic DNA was extracted from unsorted mononuclear cells by Qiagen column purification or by a centrifugation-based method.

This clone was counted many times. This clone's antigen is unknown. Read coverage stops 3 residues before the CDR3 terminus; the germline J gene supplies the remainder. Broad study findings and their caveats: TCRbeta clonality was higher in CVID subjects than in healthy controls (t-test p = 0.018), and the increase was most characteristic of about a third of subjects. Patient heterogeneity within the CVID cohort put limits on correlating repertoire features with clinical complications. According to the authors, finding the cause of the higher clonality in CVID would require sequencing the repertoires of T cell subpopulations. Despite equal DNA input, controls averaged approximately 74,000 unique sequences per sample versus around 32,000 in CVID samples. Healthy controls shared more TCRbeta clones with each other than CVID subjects shared among themselves (p < 0.0001). Reportedly, TCRbeta sequences from CVID had fewer deletions and N-nucleotide insertions, and highly modified clones with 13 or more V deletions were absent from CVID.

For sequencing input, CVID and control samples contributed equivalent amounts of genomic DNA. For every sample, a 60 bp segment covering the rearranged TCRbeta CDR3 region was amplified and then sequenced. TCRbeta amplification used the immunoSEQ assay, a bias-corrected multiplex PCR with high-throughput sequencing. Regarding the original processing steps: Every unique nucleotide sequence counted as a clone and was annotated with V, D and J genes, copy number and frequency. Sequences were labeled productive if in frame, and non-productive if out of frame or containing stop codons. As previously described, clonality was computed from Shannon's entropy. Mean CDR3 Kyte-Doolittle hydropathy was derived from the predicted amino acid sequences of productive clones. The R hclust function was used to hierarchically cluster scaled V gene usage with Manhattan distance and complete linkage. Sharing of clones by CDR3 amino acid sequence was evaluated through resampling of 12 repertoires per group over 100 rounds. The repertoires were searched for around 72 published EBV-specific and roughly 240 published CMV-specific TCRbeta sequences. A couple of CVID samples that yielded fewer than 10,000 sequences were excluded from the analysis, so 35 to 50 CVID repertoires were retained. TCRdb provides this immuneACCESS table in a form limited to in-frame rearrangements. Some clones are lacking; in checked studies, under half of them reflect an unresolved V gene, and why the rest are absent is not known. V, J and clone size reflect that table, while D and trimming were determined from the DNA. For this sample, some 28,000 clones are listed, none of them singletons. Jointly, the top ten make up approximately 13% of the sample.

The sequence was collected from a person aged 18 to 69 in good health. The sample comprised peripheral blood mononuclear cells. The chain is made from TRBV5-1 and TRBJ2-2; the D gene is perhaps TRBD1, on 6 matching bases. The DNA read from the CDR3 is TGCGCCAGCAGTTGGGGCGACAGGACGAACACCGGGGAG. Its product reads: CASSWGDRTNTGE. In full, the CDR3 is CASSWGDRTNTGELFF.